The T cell receptor beta chain under discussion was sequenced for a study of vaccination and CD4 T cells after COVID-19. As to treatment: roughly 10-day PBMC culture with coronavirus spike peptide pools or control peptides (ViraFEST assay). Ahead of the COVID-19 pandemic (2011-2018), the CD4+ T cells of the unexposed donor were collected. This clonotype rates as medium-sized. Its antigen is currently unknown. An Oncomine TCR Beta short-read assay was used to sequence the DNA from cultured CD4+ T cells. TCRdb processed the PCR reads anew with MiXCR; each CDR3 protein has one entry. The data contain 2,500 or so distinct CDR3 sequences, 15% to 20% of them singletons. Sequencing was carried out using CD4+ T cells from blood, cultured in vitro. The sequence derives from a human donor in good health.

The CDR3 here is CASSLMGGTEAFF. CDR3 DNA sequence: TGTGCCAGCAGCTTAATGGGTGGCACTGAAGCTTTCTTT. The chain combines TRBV7-9 with TRBJ1-1; D is undetermined. Germline V gene lookup returns CDR1 SEHNR and CDR2 FQNEAQ (reference sequence). With 2 bases removed from V and 4 bases from J, the gap between germline ends came to 8 bases. The CDR3 consists of 13 residues.